The 17 T cell receptor beta chains below were found in one sample sequenced in a study of post-analysis software for immune sequencing data. Incorporated into the TCR beta cDNA libraries were unique molecular identifiers, which served to reduce PCR and sequencing biases. TCRdb reprocessed the PCR reads with MiXCR, giving one entry per CDR3 protein. This table holds about 460,000 distinct CDR3 sequences, 40% to 55% found once. Their recognized antigens are unknown. Regarding the study as a whole: In patients, TRBV5-6, TRBV5-1 and TRBV20-1 belonged to five or six TRBV segments found more frequently than in controls.

The sample consisted of blood. The receptors stem from a girl between 10 and 17 years old with multiple sclerosis.

The sample holds a few counts of this clonotype. This chain joins TRBV7-9 and TRBJ2-7; TRBD1 is a possible D gene (6 bases). V was clipped by 4 bases and J by 3 bases, with 16 bases between them. The germline V gene has CDR1 SEHNR and CDR2 FQNEAQ (reference sequence). The CDR3 sequence is 15 residues long. CDR3 nucleotide sequence: TGTGCCAGCAGCTCCTGGACAGAGGGGCACTACGAGCAGTACTTC. Translated: CASSSWTEGHYEQYF.

This clonotype showed up just a few times. V is TRBV6-1 and J is TRBJ1-2, with D possibly TRBD1 on 5 matching bases. Germline V gives CDR1 MNHNS, CDR2 SASEGT. Trimming took 2 bases from V and 6 from J, leaving 13 bases between them. The CDR3 runs 14 residues. In nucleotides, the CDR3 is TGTGCCAGCAGTGAATATGAGGACAAAGATGGCTACACCTTC. Its protein is CASSEYEDKDGYTF.

The chain couples TRBV9 to TRBJ2-1; 13 nucleotides agree with TRBD2. V was pared by 0 bases and J by 9 bases, with 6 bases of the junction left unmatched. The V gene's germline CDR1 is SGDLS and CDR2 YYNGEE. The length of the CDR3 is 16 residues. The CDR3 loop reads CASSVAGTSGKAEQFF. The CDR3 DNA reads TGTGCCAGCAGCGTAGCCGGGACTAGCGGGAAAGCTGAGCAGTTCTTC.

This clonotype has only a few counts. The chain joins TRBV15 to TRBJ1-2; the D gene is possibly TRBD1 (5 bases). Germline V CDR1 and CDR2: LNHNV, YYDKDF (reference sequence). The CDR3 spans 14 residues. Trimming removed 0 bases at V and 8 bases at J, with 13 bases between. The CDR3 region has the DNA TGTGCCACCAGCAGAGATGGGGCAGGTTGGGGCTACACCTTC. Its translation: CATSRDGAGWGYTF.

The J gene is TRBJ2-7, the V gene TRBV25-1; weak D call: TRBD2 (6 bases). With the DNA end fitting TRBJ2-5 better, the J assignment may be wrong. CDR1 and CDR2 (germline): MGHDK, SYGVNS. The CDR3 length is 14 residues. This CDR3 is CASSEWGTGETQYF. CDR3 in DNA: TGTGCCAGCAGTGAATGGGGGACTGGGGAGACCCAGTACTTC.

This clonotype showed up just a few times. The chain joins TRBV25-1 to TRBJ2-4, with 8 bases aligning to TRBD1. With 5 bases clipped from V and 9 bases from J, the junction kept 6 bases outside the gene matches. Looked up from germline, CDR1 is MGHDK and CDR2 is SYGVNS. This CDR3 is built from 13 residues. This CDR3 is CASSLGQGGIQYF. The CDR3 DNA is TGTGCCAGCAGTCTCGGACAGGGCGGCATTCAGTACTTC.

The rearrangement links TRBV5-1 to TRBJ1-1; 7 bases align to TRBD1. Germline CDR1 and CDR2: SGHRS and YFSETQ. This CDR3 has 15 amino acids. Trimming cost V 2 bases and J 0 bases; bases outside gene matches: 4. CDR3 bases: TGCGCCAGCAGCTTAGGGGGCCACCTGAACACTGAAGCTTTCTTT. Residues: CASSLGGHLNTEAFF. Combining the CDR3 with reference TRBV5-1 and TRBJ1-1 gives the whole variable domain KAGVTQTPRYLIKTRGQQVTLSCSPISGHRSVSWYQQTPGQGLQFLFEYFSETQRNKGNFPGRFSGRQFSNSRSEMNVSTLELGDSALYLCASSLGGHLNTEAFFGQGTRLTVV.

The gene calls are TRBV6-5 and TRBJ1-4; a weak D match, TRBD1 (6 bases). V dropped 7 bases and J dropped 2 bases, with 11 bases sitting between them. The CDR3 sequence is 14 residues long. Looked up from germline, CDR1 is MNHEY and CDR2 is SVGAGI. This CDR3 is CASKAGATNEKLFF. Written as DNA, the CDR3 is TGTGCCAGCAAGGCGGGGGCTACTAATGAAAAACTGTTTTTT.

The V gene is TRBV3-1, the J gene TRBJ2-5, with a weak D call TRBD2 (6 bases). The germline gives CDR1 LGHDT, CDR2 YNNKEL (reference sequence). This CDR3 is built from 17 residues. The V and J ends lost 2 bases and 2 bases respectively, with 18 bases between them. CDR3 DNA sequence: TGTGCCAGCAGCCAATATACGGGTGGGAGGCCTCAAGAGACCCAGTACTTC. It is translated as CASSQYTGGRPQETQYF.

The chain combines TRBV2 with TRBJ2-7; TRBD2 agrees at 8 bases. CDR1 is SNHLY, CDR2 FYNNEI, per germline. Unmatched junction bases numbered 3, after V lost 2 bases and J lost 3 bases. CDR3 length: 14 residues. DNA for the CDR3: TGTGCCAGCAGTGAATGGACTAGCCGCTACGAGCAGTACTTC. Translating it yields CASSEWTSRYEQYF.

V gene TRBV28 combines with J gene TRBJ2-7; no clear D gene. The CDR3 runs 12 residues. Germline CDR1 and CDR2: MDHEN and SYDVKM. Trimming removed 6 bases at V and 2 bases at J, with 8 bases between. The CDR3, as DNA: TGTGCCAGCAGGCGAGAGACCTACGAGCAGTACTTC. Translation: CASRRETYEQYF.

This clonotype was detected only a few times. J is TRBJ1-4 and V is TRBV3-1; D remains ambiguous. The CDR3 extends over 17 amino acids. Germline V lookup: CDR1 LGHDT, CDR2 YNNKEL (reference sequence). Trimming pared 0 bases from V and 0 bases from J, leaving 11 bases between. CDR3 nucleotide sequence: TGTGCCAGCAGCCAAGATGAGAGGGTGGCAACTAATGAAAAACTGTTTTTT. This codes for CASSQDERVATNEKLFF.

This clonotype turned up a few times. V usage is TRBV5-1 and J usage is TRBJ2-7; D perhaps matches TRBD2 (5 bases). Between the trimmed V and J ends, which lost 4 bases and 3 bases, there was a span of 20 bases. The germline CDR1 and CDR2 sequences are SGHRS and YFSETQ. The CDR3 totals 16 residues. The CDR3 here is CASSPGELGLLYEQYF. CDR3 coding DNA: TGCGCCAGCAGCCCCGGGGAGCTAGGACTCCTCTACGAGCAGTACTTC.

The V call is TRBV7-2, the J call TRBJ2-1; TRBD2 matches at 9 bases. Germline V gene lookup returns CDR1 SGHTA and CDR2 FQGNSA. V lost 10 bases, J lost 4 bases, and 8 bases stayed unmatched. CDR3 size: 14 residues. CDR3 loop: CAIPGLASYNEQFF. The CDR3 coding sequence is TGTGCCATCCCGGGACTAGCCTCTTACAATGAGCAGTTCTTC.

V and J are TRBV7-6 and TRBJ2-7; D may be TRBD2 (5 bases). The CDR3 length is 13 residues. V lost 2 bases and J 3 bases, leaving 8 bases between the germline ends. Per the germline V gene, CDR1 is SGHVS and CDR2 is FNYEAQ. CDR3 sequence (DNA): TGTGCCAGCAGCTTAACCGACTACTACGAGCAGTACTTC. The encoded protein is CASSLTDYYEQYF. The whole variable domain, filled in from reference TRBV7-6 and TRBJ2-7, reads GAGVSQSPRYKVTKRGQDVALRCDPISGHVSLYWYRQALGQGPEFLTYFNYEAQQDKSGLPNDRFSAERPEGSISTLTIQRTEQRDSAMYRCASSLTDYYEQYFGPGTRLTVT.

This chain connects TRBV7-2 to TRBJ2-5; D is perhaps TRBD1 (8 bases). This CDR3 has 15 amino acids. With 6 bases removed from V and 1 base from J, the gap between germline ends came to 15 bases. Per the germline V gene, CDR1 is SGHTA and CDR2 is FQGNSA. The CDR3 DNA reads TGTGCCAGCAGTGGACAGGGAGGGACCCAAGAGACCCAGTACTTC. It specifies CASSGQGGTQETQYF.

This chain joins TRBV13 and TRBJ2-1; the match to TRBD2 covers 8 bases. The CDR3 runs to 17 residues. V lost 1 base to trimming and J lost 1 base; unmatched junction nucleotides: 6. Germline lookup yields CDR1 PRHDT and CDR2 FYEKMQ (reference sequence). CDR3 residues: CASSLAAGVVSYNEQFF. DNA of the CDR3: TGTGCCAGCAGCTTAGCAGCGGGAGTTGTATCCTACAATGAGCAGTTCTTC.